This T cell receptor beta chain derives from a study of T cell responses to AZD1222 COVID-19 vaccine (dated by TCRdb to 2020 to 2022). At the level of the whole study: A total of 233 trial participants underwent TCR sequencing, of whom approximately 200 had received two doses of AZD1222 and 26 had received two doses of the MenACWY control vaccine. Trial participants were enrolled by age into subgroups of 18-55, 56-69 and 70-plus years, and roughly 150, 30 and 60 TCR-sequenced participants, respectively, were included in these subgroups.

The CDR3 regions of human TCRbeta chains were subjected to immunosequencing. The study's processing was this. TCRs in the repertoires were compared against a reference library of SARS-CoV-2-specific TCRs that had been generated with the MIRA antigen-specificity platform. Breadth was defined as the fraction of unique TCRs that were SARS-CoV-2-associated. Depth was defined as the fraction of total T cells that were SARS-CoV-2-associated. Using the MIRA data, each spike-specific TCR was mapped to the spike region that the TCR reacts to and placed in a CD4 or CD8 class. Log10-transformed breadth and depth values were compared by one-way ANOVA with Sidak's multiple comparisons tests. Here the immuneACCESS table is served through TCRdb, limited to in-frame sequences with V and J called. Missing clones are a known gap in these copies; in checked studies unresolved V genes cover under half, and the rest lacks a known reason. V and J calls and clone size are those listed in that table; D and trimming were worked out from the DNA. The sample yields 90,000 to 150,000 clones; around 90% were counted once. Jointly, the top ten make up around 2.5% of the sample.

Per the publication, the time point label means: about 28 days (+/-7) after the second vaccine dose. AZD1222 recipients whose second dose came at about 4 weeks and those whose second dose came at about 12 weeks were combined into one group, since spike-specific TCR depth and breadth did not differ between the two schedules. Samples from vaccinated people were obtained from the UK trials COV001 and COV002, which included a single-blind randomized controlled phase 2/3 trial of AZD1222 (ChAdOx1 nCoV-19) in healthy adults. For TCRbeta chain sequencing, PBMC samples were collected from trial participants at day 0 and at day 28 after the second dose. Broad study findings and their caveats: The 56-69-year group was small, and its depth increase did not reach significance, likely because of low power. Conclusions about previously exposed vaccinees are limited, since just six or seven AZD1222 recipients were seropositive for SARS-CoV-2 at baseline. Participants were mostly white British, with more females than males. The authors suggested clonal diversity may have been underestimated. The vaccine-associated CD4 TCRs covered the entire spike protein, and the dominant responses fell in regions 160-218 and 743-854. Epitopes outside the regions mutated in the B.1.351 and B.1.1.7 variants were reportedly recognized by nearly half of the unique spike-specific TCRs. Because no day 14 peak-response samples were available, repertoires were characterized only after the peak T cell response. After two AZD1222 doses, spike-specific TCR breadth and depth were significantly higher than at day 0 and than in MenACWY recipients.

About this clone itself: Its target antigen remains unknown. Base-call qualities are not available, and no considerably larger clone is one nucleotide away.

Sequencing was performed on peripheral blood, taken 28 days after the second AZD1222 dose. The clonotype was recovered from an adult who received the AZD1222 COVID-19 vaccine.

The CDR3 in this case is CASSHHSATNEKLFF. The bases read TGTGCCAGCAGCCACCACAGTGCAACTAATGAAAAACTGTTTTTT. Recombination joined TRBV5-8 with TRBJ1-4; no D gene is confidently identified. The CDR3 contains 15 residues, cysteine and phenylalanine counted. Only CDR3 DNA is held: 45 bases, read in frame from base 1. From the germline V gene, CDR1 is SGHTS and CDR2 is YDEGEE. A distance of 10 bases separates the germline ends of V and J, which lose 4 bases and 0 bases respectively.